The text below deals with one T cell receptor (beta chain). What it binds is not known. This record comes from a study of CXCR3-negative and CXCR3-positive naive CD8 T cells. Findings of the study overall: TRB CDR3s were more hydrophobic in CXCR3-positive than in CXCR3-negative naive cells. Both of the naive subsets showed about the same high diversity, but memory CD8+ cells had much less.

The V gene's germline CDR1 is DFQATT and CDR2 SNEGSKA (reference sequence). This CDR3 comprises 15 residues. All TRB cDNA libraries came from 5' RACE performed with UMI labels. TCRdb re-called the 5' RACE reads, yielding one record per CDR3 amino acid sequence without DNA. The repertoire table contains just over 40,000 distinct CDR3 sequences. The receptor was isolated from a human donor in good health. Some clones in this sample may be carry-over from other donors' samples. The sequenced sample consisted of naive CXCR3- CD8+ T cells from blood. Subset given: CD45RO-CCR7+CD27+CD95- naive CD8+ T cells lacking CXCR3 (TNR3-). J is TRBJ1-2 and V is TRBV20-1; the D gene TCRdb calls, TRBD1, cannot be checked with no DNA. CDR3 region: CSAAETVRIRSGYTF.